These 6 T cell receptor beta chains share one sample of origin, sequenced in a study of T-cell reconstitution after alpha-beta-depleted transplantation in children. Unique molecular identifiers were used to barcode this TCRbeta library. TCRdb itself ran the PCR reads through MiXCR, one entry per CDR3 protein. The repertoire holds about 370,000 distinct CDR3 sequences, roughly 20% seen once, with around 4% in the top ten. The material sequenced was PBMCs from the stem cell graft donor, taken from the stem cell graft. These receptor sequences come from a human donor who donated a stem cell graft to a child with acute myeloid leukemia.

This clonotype was seen only a few times. The rearrangement links TRBV28 to TRBJ1-2; D possibly corresponds to TRBD1 (5 bases). The germline V gene has CDR1 MDHEN and CDR2 SYDVKM. This CDR3 contains 14 residues. V was trimmed by 6 bases and J by 3 bases, leaving 14 bases between them. CDR3 protein: CASSGGAGDYGYTF. CDR3 DNA sequence: TGTGCCAGCAGCGGAGGGGCCGGCGACTATGGCTACACCTTC.

This clonotype was seen a few times. The chain uses TRBV20-1 and TRBJ2-1, with 11 bases fitting TRBD2. V lost 0 bases, J lost 7 bases, and 5 bases stayed unmatched. Germline V gene sequence: CDR1 DFQATT, CDR2 SNEGSKA (reference sequence). The CDR3 extends over 15 amino acids. DNA for the CDR3: TGCAGTGCTAGAGAACCGGGACTAGCGGTTAATGAGCAGTTCTTC. Amino acids: CSAREPGLAVNEQFF.

This clonotype occurred many times. J is TRBJ1-2 and V is TRBV5-1, with D unclear. CDR1 SGHRS and CDR2 YFSETQ come from the germline V gene. Between the trimmed V and J ends, which lost 2 bases and 5 bases, there was a span of 13 bases. The CDR3 has 14 amino acids. The CDR3 DNA sequence: TGCGCCAGCAGCTTCGGACGGACCAATTATGGCTACACCTTC. It specifies CASSFGRTNYGYTF.

The genes are TRBV24-1 and TRBJ2-3; no clear D. Trimming removed 5 bases from V and 5 bases from J, with 4 bases in between. Germline-derived CDR1 and CDR2 are KGHDR and SFDVKD. The CDR3 consists of 11 residues. The CDR3 region has the DNA TGTGCCACCAGTGTCGGAGATACGCAGTATTTT. Protein: CATSVGDTQYF.

There are a few counts of this clonotype. The chain uses TRBV9 and TRBJ1-3; D gene unclear. This CDR3 has 13 amino acids. Trimming cost V 2 bases and J 2 bases, with 5 bases left between them. Looked up from germline, CDR1 is SGDLS and CDR2 is YYNGEE. CDR3 sequence reads: CASSVRAGNTIYF. The CDR3 coding sequence is TGTGCCAGCAGCGTTCGGGCTGGAAACACCATATATTTT.

This clonotype was counted many times. This chain links TRBV20-1 with TRBJ2-5, with 11 bases identical to TRBD2. The germline V gene has CDR1 DFQATT and CDR2 SNEGSKA (reference sequence). The ends lost 0 bases at V and 2 bases at J; junction bases unmatched: 5. The CDR3 consists of 16 residues. The DNA for the CDR3 is TGCAGTGCTAGAGAGTTTAGCGGGAGGGTACAAGAGACCCAGTACTTC. Protein product: CSAREFSGRVQETQYF.